The 23 T cell receptor beta chains reported below all come from one sample, sequenced in a study of cytomegalovirus exposure and HLA in healthy donors. It was with 60 Vbeta and 13 Jbeta primers that the PCR ran. Generated by immunoSEQ multiplex PCR, the TCRdb table keeps only in-frame clones and is missing some. Seen here are more than 150,000 clones, roughly 79% observed once, and the top ten hold roughly 3%. The specimen was PBMCs. The receptors stem from a woman aged 45-65 years in good health and CMV-seropositive.

The CDR3 reads CASSLRGDHQDEQFF. The CDR3 nucleotides read TGTGCCAGCAGCTTAAGGGGGGACCACCAAGATGAGCAGTTCTTC. This sequence joins TRBV7-3 and TRBJ2-1; possible D gene TRBD2, 6 bases. The CDR3 covers 15 residues. The V gene's germline CDR1 is SGHTA and CDR2 FQGTGA. V was cut by 1 base and J by 8 bases, with 15 bases left in between. Together with reference TRBV7-3 and TRBJ2-1, the CDR3 gives the full variable domain: GAGVSQTPSNKVTEKGKYVELRCDPISGHTALYWYRQSLGQGPEFLIYFQGTGAADDSGLPNDRFFAVRPEGSVSTLKIQRTERGDSAVYLCASSLRGDHQDEQFFGPGTRLTVL.

This clone has a handful of counts. Within the sample, other DNA sequences also encode this same CDR3. This chain links TRBV7-2 with TRBJ1-5; maybe TRBD1 (6 bases). Germline-derived CDR1 and CDR2 are SGHTA and FQGNSA. The CDR3 extends over 13 amino acids. Trimming shortened V by 5 bases and J by 6 bases, and 11 bases separated the two germline ends. CDR3 residues: CASSQGGGQPQHF. For the CDR3, the DNA is TGTGCCAGCAGCCAGGGAGGGGGTCAGCCCCAGCATTTT.

This clone has just a few counts. The chain joins TRBV25-1 to TRBJ1-2, with D unresolved. Trimming removed 11 bases from V and 7 bases from J, with 14 bases in between. This CDR3 comprises 11 residues. Germline assignment: CDR1 MGHDK and CDR2 SYGVNS. The CDR3 DNA reads TGTGCCGTCCCTCCGGAGCGTGGCTACACCTTC. It yields the protein CAVPPERGYTF.

This clone was detected only a few times. This chain connects TRBV5-6 to TRBJ2-1; 7 bases are a match to TRBD2. Trimming cost V 4 bases and J 0 bases; bases outside gene matches: 10. CDR1 and CDR2 (germline): SGHDT, YYEEEE. The CDR3 spans 17 residues. As DNA, the CDR3 is TGTGCCAGCAGCCCCCCGGCCGGGGGGAGCTCCTACAATGAGCAGTTCTTC. This translates into CASSPPAGGSSYNEQFF.

The chain couples TRBV7-2 to TRBJ1-1; no definite D call. This CDR3 is 15 amino acids long. The V end lost 3 bases, the J end lost 1 base, and 12 bases lay between the germline ends. The germline gives CDR1 SGHTA, CDR2 FQGNSA. As DNA, the CDR3 is TGTGCCAGCAGCTTGGGAGGAATGGGGAACACTGAAGCTTTCTTT. The encoded protein is CASSLGGMGNTEAFF.

The chain combines TRBV7-2 with TRBJ2-1, with 13 bases aligning to TRBD2. Germline V gene lookup returns CDR1 SGHTA and CDR2 FQGNSA. CDR3 length: 17 amino acids. After removal of 2 bases from V and 3 bases from J, the junction contained 4 bases not matched to a gene. The CDR3 is CASSLTSGRGFYNEQFF. CDR3 nucleotide sequence: TGTGCCAGCAGCTTAACTAGCGGGAGGGGATTCTACAATGAGCAGTTCTTC.

This sequence joins TRBV2 and TRBJ2-1; 7 nucleotides align to TRBD2. This CDR3 is 15 amino acids long. Germline V gene sequence: CDR1 SNHLY, CDR2 FYNNEI. V was clipped by 5 bases and J by 2 bases; unmatched bases: 6. The CDR3 DNA reads as TGTGCCAGCAGTAAGCTAGCGGCTCCCTACAATGAGCAGTTCTTC. Amino acids: CASSKLAAPYNEQFF.

There are a few counts of this clone. The gene calls are TRBV6-5 and TRBJ1-1; D is unresolved. CDR1 is MNHEY, CDR2 SVGAGI, per germline. V was trimmed by 2 bases and J by 10 bases, leaving 8 bases between them. The CDR3 is 11 amino acids. The CDR3 nucleotides read TGTGCCAGCAGTTACGGGCCGAGAGCTTTCTTT. Amino acid sequence: CASSYGPRAFF.

The chain recombines TRBV5-6 with TRBJ2-7; perhaps TRBD1 as D (5 bases). Germline CDR1 SGHDT, CDR2 YYEEEE. There are 14 residues in the CDR3. V dropped 4 bases and J dropped 0 bases, with 11 bases sitting between them. The CDR3 DNA reads as TGTGCCAGCAGCCCCAGGACACTCTCCTACGAGCAGTACTTC. Amino acids: CASSPRTLSYEQYF. Full variable domain (missing parts from reference TRBV5-6 and TRBJ2-7): DAGVTQSPTHLIKTRGQQVTLRCSPKSGHDTVSWYQQALGQGPQFIFQYYEEEERQRGNFPDRFSGHQFPNYSSELNVNALLLGDSALYLCASSPRTLSYEQYFGPGTRLTVT.

CDR3 amino acids: CASRKLAGVSYEQYF. CDR3 DNA sequence: TGTGCCAGCAGGAAACTAGCGGGGGTCTCCTACGAGCAGTACTTC. This chain joins TRBV7-2 and TRBJ2-7, with 11 bases lining up with TRBD2. The trim removed 6 bases at V and 0 bases at J, leaving 4 bases unmatched. This CDR3 has 15 residues. Germline assignment: CDR1 SGHTA and CDR2 FQGNSA.

The J gene is TRBJ2-6, the V gene TRBV10-3; TRBD1 aligns across 7 bases. The CDR3 is 15 amino acids. Germline trimming cut 6 bases from V and 0 bases from J; bases unmatched to any gene: 2. Germline CDR1 reads ENHRY; CDR2 reads SYGVKD. This CDR3 is CAIRGQISGANVLTF. In DNA form, the CDR3 reads TGTGCCATCAGGGGACAGATCTCTGGGGCCAACGTCCTGACTTTC.

The gene calls are TRBV10-3 and TRBJ1-2; 7 bases fit TRBD1. The CDR3 is made up of 14 amino acids. V was pared by 3 bases and J by 4 bases, with 5 bases of the junction left unmatched. From germline, CDR1 is ENHRY and CDR2 SYGVKD. CDR3 amino acids: CAISEQGKGYGYTF. CDR3 nucleotides: TGTGCCATCAGTGAACAGGGGAAGGGCTATGGCTACACCTTC.

This clone was counted a few times. Mismatch with germline at one junction end may stem from a read error. V is TRBV5-8 and J is TRBJ2-7; 7 bases fit TRBD1. From germline, CDR1 is SGHTS and CDR2 YDEGEE. The CDR3 has 11 residues. In DNA form, the CDR3 reads TGTGCCAGCCGGGACAGCCTCATTACCCACTTC. Its translation is CASRDSLITHF.

The chain carries TRBV7-3 and TRBJ1-2; the D gene is possibly TRBD1 (5 bases). This CDR3 is built from 13 residues. The V gene lost 5 bases and the J gene lost 4 bases, with 11 bases spanning the gap. CDR1 and CDR2 from the germline V gene are SGHTA and FQGTGA. The DNA of the CDR3 is TGTGCCAGCAGCAGCGGGGCTCGCTATGGCTACACCTTC. This sequence encodes CASSSGARYGYTF. The full variable domain, rest sourced from reference TRBV7-3 and TRBJ1-2, is GAGVSQTPSNKVTEKGKYVELRCDPISGHTALYWYRQSLGQGPEFLIYFQGTGAADDSGLPNDRFFAVRPEGSVSTLKIQRTERGDSAVYLCASSSGARYGYTFGSGTRLTVV.

The chain's CDR3 is CASSWTVATEAFF. The CDR3 DNA is TGTGCCAGCAGCTGGACAGTGGCCACTGAAGCTTTCTTT. The rearrangement uses TRBV6-5 and TRBJ1-1; D is possibly TRBD1 (6 bases). CDR3 size: 13 residues. Germline V gives CDR1 MNHEY, CDR2 SVGAGI. Trimming removed 6 bases from V and 4 bases from J, with 12 bases in between.

The chain is built from TRBV6-6 and TRBJ1-1; tentative D call: TRBD1 (5 bases). Germline CDR1 is MNHNY and CDR2 is SVGAGI (reference sequence). The CDR3 has 14 residues. Between the trimmed V and J ends, which lost 7 bases and 5 bases, there was a span of 17 bases. In DNA form, the CDR3 reads TGTGCCAGCACCTACGAGGAGGGGCAGACTGAAGCTTTCTTT. Residues: CASTYEEGQTEAFF.

This clone was counted once. The chain is built from TRBV6-5 and TRBJ2-5, with D possibly TRBD2 on 6 matching bases. Germline V gives CDR1 MNHEY, CDR2 SVGAGI. The CDR3 is 15 amino acids. Trimming left V 0 bases short and J 5 bases short, with 13 bases between. DNA for the CDR3: TGTGCCAGCAGTTACTCGAATGGGGGGATTGAGACCCAGTACTTC. Its translation is CASSYSNGGIETQYF.

The CDR3 loop reads CASSLELAGVETQYF. In nucleotides, the CDR3 is TGTGCCAGCAGCTTAGAACTAGCGGGAGTAGAGACCCAGTACTTC. The genes are TRBV7-8 and TRBJ2-5; 11 bases are a match to TRBD2. Losses at the gene ends were 1 base for V and 4 bases for J; bases not matched to a gene: 2. The CDR3 extends over 15 amino acids. From germline, CDR1 is SGHVS and CDR2 FQNEAQ.

The chain is built from TRBV2 and TRBJ2-3; D possibly corresponds to TRBD2 (6 bases). This CDR3 region has 15 residues. CDR1 and CDR2 from the germline V gene are SNHLY and FYNNEI. Trimming took off 6 bases at V and 10 bases at J, with 23 bases between the two ends. CDR3 amino acids: CASSLGTWEAEAQYF. In nucleotides, the CDR3 is TGTGCCAGCAGCCTCGGGACCTGGGAGGCAGAGGCGCAGTATTTT.

This clone has only a few counts. This chain connects TRBV6-5 to TRBJ2-7, with 9 bases matching TRBD2. The CDR3 has 16 residues. The germline V gene encodes CDR1 MNHEY and CDR2 SVGAGI. V lost 4 bases to trimming and J lost 0 bases; unmatched junction nucleotides: 7. The CDR3 sequence: CASSLSSGTFSYEQYF. For the CDR3, the DNA is TGTGCCAGCAGTTTATCTAGCGGGACTTTCTCCTACGAGCAGTACTTC.

The V call is TRBV2, the J call TRBJ2-1, with 9 bases aligning to TRBD2. V shed 4 bases and J 1 base; nucleotides not matched to a gene: 2. Germline V lookup: CDR1 SNHLY, CDR2 FYNNEI. The CDR3 is 15 amino acids. The CDR3 DNA reads as TGTGCCAGCAGTGTAGCGGGAGAGTCCTACAATGAGCAGTTCTTC. Encoded protein: CASSVAGESYNEQFF.

V gene TRBV19 combines with J gene TRBJ1-5; D is unclear. Germline V CDR1 and CDR2: LNHDA, SQIVND (reference sequence). Between the trimmed V and J ends, which lost 5 bases and 6 bases, there was a span of 8 bases. This CDR3 comprises 12 residues. The CDR3 DNA is TGTGCCAGTAGTTGGACTTCTCAGCCCCAGCATTTT. Its protein product is CASSWTSQPQHF.

V and J are TRBV29-1 and TRBJ1-1; D is uncertain. The CDR3 is 13 amino acids. Per the germline V gene, CDR1 is SQVTM and CDR2 is ANQGSEA. V lost 2 bases to trimming and J lost 3 bases, with 10 bases between them. CDR3 sequence reads: CSVEPRLDTEAFF. The CDR3 DNA follows: TGCAGCGTTGAACCCAGATTGGACACTGAAGCTTTCTTT.